This is a list of T cell receptor beta chains from one sample in a study of CD8 T cells in Susac syndrome. TCRdb passed the immunoSEQ multiplex PCR reads through MiXCR, listing each CDR3 protein once. The repertoire consists of about 240,000 distinct CDR3 sequences, with almost 97% occurring once and the leading ten covering about 0.094%. Source material: CD4+ T cells from PBMCs. The origin of the receptors is a human donor with Susac syndrome. CDR3s include the opening cysteine and the closing phenylalanine or tryptophan. The D gene is left open where the match is weak. Clone size is shown for a subset of rows, as once, few, many or a class of expanded clone.

d_call: .; v_call: TRBV28; clone_size: .; j_call: TRBJ1-5; cdr3_nt: TGTGCCAGCAGTCGGGGGCGCGGGGGCAATCAGCCCCAGCATTTT; cdr3_aa: CASSRGRGGNQPQHF
d_call: .; v_call: TRBV6-6; clone_size: .; j_call: TRBJ1-5; cdr3_nt: TGTGCCAGCACCCTAAATATGGGGAATCAGCCCCAGCATTTT; cdr3_aa: CASTLNMGNQPQHF
d_call: TRBD2; v_call: TRBV28; clone_size: .; j_call: TRBJ2-3; cdr3_nt: TGTGCCAGCAGGCCTAGCGGGAGGGCGGGCACAGATACGCAGTATTTT; cdr3_aa: CASRPSGRAGTDTQYF
d_call: .; v_call: TRBV7-9; clone_size: .; j_call: TRBJ2-7; cdr3_nt: TGTGCCAGCAGCTTTAACTCGGCTAAAGCCTACGAGCAGTACTTC; cdr3_aa: CASSFNSAKAYEQYF
d_call: .; v_call: TRBV6-2/TRBV6-3; clone_size: .; j_call: TRBJ2-7; cdr3_nt: TGTGCCAGGCTGCTCGAGCAGTACTTC; cdr3_aa: CARLLEQYF
d_call: .; v_call: TRBV30; clone_size: .; j_call: TRBJ2-2; cdr3_nt: TGTGCCCGGATGACAGTGAACACCGGGGAGCTGTTTTTT; cdr3_aa: CARMTVNTGELFF
d_call: .; v_call: TRBV6-5; clone_size: .; j_call: TRBJ1-3; cdr3_nt: TGTGCCAGCAGTTACTCGACCCAGCAGGGAAACACCATATATTTT; cdr3_aa: CASSYSTQQGNTIYF
d_call: TRBD1; v_call: TRBV7-3; clone_size: .; j_call: TRBJ2-3; cdr3_nt: TGTGCCAGCAGCCCTGACAGGGGGCGAGATACGCAGTATTTT; cdr3_aa: CASSPDRGRDTQYF
d_call: .; v_call: TRBV5-1; clone_size: .; j_call: TRBJ1-2; cdr3_nt: TGCGCCAGCAGCGCGGGGGAGGGGTCGGGCTATGGCTACACCTTC; cdr3_aa: CASSAGEGSGYGYTF
d_call: .; v_call: TRBV5-1; clone_size: .; j_call: TRBJ2-5; cdr3_nt: TGCGCCAGCAGCTTGGGGCAGGACATGGAGACCCAGTACTTC; cdr3_aa: CASSLGQDMETQYF
d_call: .; v_call: TRBV5-4; clone_size: .; j_call: TRBJ1-5; cdr3_nt: TGTGCCAGCAGCTTGAGCGTCAATCAGCCCCAGCATTTT; cdr3_aa: CASSLSVNQPQHF
d_call: .; v_call: TRBV7-2; clone_size: few; j_call: TRBJ2-7; cdr3_nt: TGTGCCAGCAGCTTATTGAGGGAGCAGTACTTC; cdr3_aa: CASSLLREQYF
d_call: .; v_call: TRBV20-1; clone_size: .; j_call: TRBJ1-3; cdr3_nt: TGCAGTGCTAGAGAAAACGGTGGAAACACCATATATTTT; cdr3_aa: CSARENGGNTIYF
d_call: .; v_call: TRBV18; clone_size: .; j_call: TRBJ2-3; cdr3_nt: TGTGCCAGCTCACCACGCAGGGTAACAGATACGCAGTATTTT; cdr3_aa: CASSPRRVTDTQYF
d_call: TRBD2; v_call: TRBV7-2; clone_size: .; j_call: TRBJ2-7; cdr3_nt: TGTGCCAGCAGTTTTAGGGGGGGTTCTAGCGGGATCTACGAGCAGTACTTC; cdr3_aa: CASSFRGGSSGIYEQYF